This entry lists 14 T cell receptor beta chains sequenced from one sample in a study of siplizumab effects on memory and regulatory T cells. Sequencing was performed with immunoSEQ multiplex PCR; in TCRdb, only in-frame clones are kept and a portion is missing. The repertoire consists of 98,000 or so clones, with about 94% occurring once and the leading ten covering 0.55% to 0.7%. Specimen: Tregs sorted from blood. The receptors come from a human donor in good health.

The V gene is TRBV6-5, the J gene TRBJ2-7; D call uncertain. The CDR3 covers 14 residues. Germline loops: CDR1 MNHEY, CDR2 SVGAGI. V dropped 4 bases and J dropped 1 base, with 11 bases sitting between them. The CDR3 coding sequence is TGTGCCAGCAGTTGGATGGGCGCTTCCTACGAGCAGTACTTC. Translated, it gives CASSWMGASYEQYF.

The gene calls are TRBV13 and TRBJ2-1; 12 bases fit TRBD2. Germline assignment: CDR1 PRHDT and CDR2 FYEKMQ (reference sequence). The CDR3 consists of 15 residues. The V segment lost 5 bases and the J segment 6 bases; nucleotides outside the gene matches: 5. In DNA form, the CDR3 reads TGTGCCAGCAGCCAAAGGACTAGCGGGACCAATGAGCAGTTCTTC. Its translation: CASSQRTSGTNEQFF.

V and J are TRBV11-3 and TRBJ1-1; no clear D. V lost 1 base to trimming and J lost 4 bases, with 10 bases between them. Germline assignment: CDR1 SGHNT and CDR2 YENEEA. The CDR3 has 14 amino acids. The CDR3, as DNA: TGTGCCAGCAGCTTAGGAGGTTTAGGCACTGAAGCTTTCTTT. This codes for CASSLGGLGTEAFF.

This clone was detected once. The chain is built from TRBV5-1 and TRBJ1-1; 10 bases map to TRBD1. Per the germline V gene, CDR1 is SGHRS and CDR2 is YFSETQ. The J segment lost 1 base and the V segment lost 3 bases, leaving 6 bases of the junction unmatched. The CDR3 sequence is 16 residues long. The CDR3 bases are TGCGCCAGCAGCTACGCGACAGGGGGCGGGAACACTGAAGCTTTCTTT. This gives the protein CASSYATGGGNTEAFF.

The chain carries TRBV19 and TRBJ1-1; a possible D gene is TRBD1 (5 bases). This CDR3 spans 14 amino acids. V lost 0 bases and J lost 3, with 8 bases in between. CDR1 and CDR2 (germline): LNHDA, SQIVND (reference sequence). CDR3 sequence: CASSIEGRDTEAFF. In DNA form, the CDR3 reads TGTGCCAGTAGTATAGAGGGGCGCGACACTGAAGCTTTCTTT. Using reference TRBV19 and TRBJ1-1 for the parts outside the CDR3, the full variable domain is DGGITQSPKYLFRKEGQNVTLSCEQNLNHDAMYWYRQDPGQGLRLIYYSQIVNDFQKGDIAEGYSVSREKKESFPLTVTSAQKNPTAFYLCASSIEGRDTEAFFGQGTRLTVV.

This clone was picked up one time. The chain has TRBV18 and TRBJ2-7, with D possibly TRBD2 on 5 matching bases. CDR3 length: 15 amino acids. With 3 bases removed from V and 4 bases from J, the gap between germline ends came to 16 bases. The germline V gene encodes CDR1 KGHSH and CDR2 LQKENI. CDR3 in amino acids: CASSPAVGVVYEQYF. The CDR3 DNA sequence: TGTGCCAGCTCACCGGCTGTCGGGGTAGTTTACGAGCAGTACTTC.

The V call is TRBV10-3, the J call TRBJ2-2; D call uncertain. The CDR3 is 17 amino acids. Germline CDR1 is ENHRY and CDR2 is SYGVKD. The V gene lost 0 bases and the J gene lost 6 bases, with 17 bases spanning the gap. In nucleotides, the CDR3 is TGTGCCATCAGTGAGTCGAGCTCCGGAGTATTGGCCGGGGAGCTGTTTTTT. Translated: CAISESSSGVLAGELFF.

This chain connects TRBV29-1 to TRBJ2-1; D could derive from TRBD1 or TRBD2 (6 bases each). Trimming left V 6 bases short and J 3 bases short, with 15 bases between. The CDR3 runs to 14 residues. The germline gives CDR1 SQVTM, CDR2 ANQGSEA. CDR3 protein: CSVLQGRLYNEQFF. Here the CDR3 DNA reads TGCAGCGTCCTTCAGGGGAGGCTCTACAATGAGCAGTTCTTC.

The chain carries TRBV5-1 and TRBJ1-3; TRBD1 is a possible D gene (6 bases). V was shortened by 0 bases and J by 3 bases, with 7 bases between the two germline ends. Germline-derived CDR1 and CDR2 are SGHRS and YFSETQ. This CDR3 is built from 14 residues. CDR3 coding DNA: TGCGCCAGCAGCTTGGACAGGGTTGGAAACACCATATATTTT. Encoded protein: CASSLDRVGNTIYF.

The V call is TRBV7-2, the J call TRBJ1-3; 11 nucleotides match TRBD1. Germline assignment: CDR1 SGHTA and CDR2 FQGNSA. Trimming took 0 bases from V and 2 from J; bases not matched to a gene: 6. The CDR3 runs 18 residues. This chain's CDR3 is CASSLAYPGQGAGNTIYF. Here the CDR3 DNA reads TGTGCCAGCAGCTTAGCTTATCCGGGACAGGGGGCTGGAAACACCATATATTTT.

The rearrangement uses TRBV6-1 and TRBJ1-2; no clear D. Deletions cut 7 bases from V and 10 bases from J, with 16 bases between. CDR3 length: 12 residues. Germline CDR1 reads MNHNS; CDR2 reads SASEGT. Here the CDR3 DNA reads TGTGCCAGCAAACTTCGCACCGGGCCCTACACCTTC. Its translation is CASKLRTGPYTF.

The sample holds one count of this clone. This chain links TRBV11-3 with TRBJ1-3; 7 nucleotides agree with TRBD1. There are 14 residues in the CDR3. V lost 5 bases, J lost 0 bases, and 1 base stayed unmatched. Germline V gene sequence: CDR1 SGHNT, CDR2 YENEEA. The CDR3 spells CASSRTGSGNTIYF. For the CDR3, the DNA is TGTGCCAGCAGCCGGACAGGCTCTGGAAACACCATATATTTT.

The CDR3 DNA follows: TGCGCCAGCAGGAGGGAAGGGGGAAACACTGAAGCTTTCTTT. Translation: CASRREGGNTEAFF. The rearrangement uses TRBV5-1 and TRBJ1-1; perhaps TRBD1 as D (6 bases). V shed 5 bases and J shed 2 bases, with 13 bases lying between them. The length of the CDR3 is 14 residues. Germline values: CDR1 SGHRS, CDR2 YFSETQ.

The chain employs TRBV18 and TRBJ1-1, with D perhaps TRBD1 (5 bases). CDR1 is KGHSH, CDR2 LQKENI, per germline. The CDR3 extends over 14 amino acids. The ends were cut back, 1 base at V and 4 bases at J, with 10 bases in the middle. In nucleotides, the CDR3 is TGTGCCAGCTCACCACAGGAGGGACCCACTGAAGCTTTCTTT. It encodes CASSPQEGPTEAFF.